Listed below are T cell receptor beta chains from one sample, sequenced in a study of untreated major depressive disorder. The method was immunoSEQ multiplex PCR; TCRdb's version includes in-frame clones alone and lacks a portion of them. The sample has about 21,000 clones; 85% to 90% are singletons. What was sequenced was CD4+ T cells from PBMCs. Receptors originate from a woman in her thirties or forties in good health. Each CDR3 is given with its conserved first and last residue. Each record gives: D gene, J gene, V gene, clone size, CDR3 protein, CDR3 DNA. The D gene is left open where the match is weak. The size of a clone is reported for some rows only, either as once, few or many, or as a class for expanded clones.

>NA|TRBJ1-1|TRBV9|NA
CASSVAFMNTEAFF
TGTGCCAGCAGCGTAGCTTTCATGAACACTGAAGCTTTCTTT
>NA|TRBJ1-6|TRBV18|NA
CASSQTLGREPYNSPLHF
TGTGCCAGCTCACAAACTTTGGGGAGGGAACCCTATAATTCACCCCTCCACTTT
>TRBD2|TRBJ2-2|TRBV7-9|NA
CASSFVAGGGTGELFF
TGTGCCAGCAGCTTCGTAGCGGGAGGGGGAACCGGGGAGCTGTTTTTT
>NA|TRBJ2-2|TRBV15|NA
CATSRDRISTGELFF
TGTGCCACCAGCAGAGATCGTATTTCGACCGGGGAGCTGTTTTTT
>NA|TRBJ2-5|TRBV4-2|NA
CASSRRLGEGETQYF
TGTGCCAGCAGCCGAAGACTAGGTGAAGGAGAGACCCAGTACTTC
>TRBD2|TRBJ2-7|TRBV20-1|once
CSPGGEQYF
TGCAGTCCCGGGGGGGAGCAGTACTTC
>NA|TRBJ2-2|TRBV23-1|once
CASSQRVGANTGELFF
TGCGCCAGCAGTCAAAGAGTCGGCGCGAACACCGGGGAGCTGTTTTTT
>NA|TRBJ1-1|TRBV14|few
CASSQGGSVRAFF
TGTGCCAGCAGCCAAGGCGGGAGTGTTCGGGCTTTCTTT
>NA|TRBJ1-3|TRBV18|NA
CASSGLQETIYF
TGTGCCAGCTCAGGACTCCAGGAGACCATATATTTT
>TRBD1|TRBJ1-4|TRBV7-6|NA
CASSLEVSRGPTNEKLFF
TGTGCCAGCAGCTTAGAGGTATCCAGGGGGCCAACTAATGAAAAACTGTTTTTT
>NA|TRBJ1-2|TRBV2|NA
CARGEGYGYTF
TGTGCCAGGGGGGAGGGCTATGGCTACACCTTC
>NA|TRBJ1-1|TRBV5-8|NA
CASWSGGALTEAFF
TGTGCCAGCTGGAGTGGGGGGGCGCTCACTGAAGCTTTCTTT
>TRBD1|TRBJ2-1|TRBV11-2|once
CASSAGQGTHNEQFF
TGTGCCAGCAGCGCAGGACAGGGGACCCACAATGAGCAGTTCTTC
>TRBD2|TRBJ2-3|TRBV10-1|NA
CASSERDYRTDTQYF
TGCGCCAGCAGTGAGCGGGACTATCGCACAGATACGCAGTATTTT
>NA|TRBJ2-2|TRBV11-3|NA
CASSSEGQQNTGELFF
TGTGCCAGCAGCTCGGAGGGACAGCAGAACACCGGGGAGCTGTTTTTT
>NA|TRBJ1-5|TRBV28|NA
CASSLLNPPQHF
TGTGCCAGCAGTCTCCTCAATCCGCCCCAGCATTTT
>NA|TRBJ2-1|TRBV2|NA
CASTTNEQFF
TGTGCCAGCACTACAAATGAGCAGTTCTTC
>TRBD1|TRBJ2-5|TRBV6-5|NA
CASRRTGVVEETQYF
TGTGCCAGCAGACGGACAGGGGTGGTAGAAGAGACCCAGTACTTC
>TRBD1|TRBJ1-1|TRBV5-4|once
CASSLLGQGGTEAFF
TGTGCCAGCAGCTTATTAGGACAGGGCGGCACTGAAGCTTTCTTT
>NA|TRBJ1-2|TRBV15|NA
CATSVGRANYGYTF
TGTGCCACCAGCGTAGGGCGGGCAAACTATGGCTACACCTTC
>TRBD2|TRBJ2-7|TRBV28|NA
CASSLTGLAGVYEQYF
TGTGCCAGCAGTCTTACGGGACTAGCGGGGGTCTACGAGCAGTACTTC
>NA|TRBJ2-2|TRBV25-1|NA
CASSDRRATGELFF
TGTGCCAGCAGTGATCGTAGGGCCACCGGGGAGCTGTTTTTT
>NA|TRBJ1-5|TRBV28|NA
CATGRGNQPQHF
TGTGCCACCGGACGGGGCAATCAGCCCCAGCATTTT
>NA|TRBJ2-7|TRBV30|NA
CAWSSSFGRRAYEQYF
TGTGCCTGGAGTTCTTCGTTTGGACGAAGAGCCTACGAGCAGTACTTC
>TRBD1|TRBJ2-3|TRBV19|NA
CASRAGQGTPMGDTQYF
TGTGCCAGTAGAGCGGGACAGGGGACTCCCATGGGGGATACGCAGTATTTT
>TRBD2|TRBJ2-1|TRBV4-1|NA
CASSQPGTSGGYNEQFF
TGCGCCAGCAGCCAACCTGGGACTAGCGGGGGCTACAATGAGCAGTTCTTC
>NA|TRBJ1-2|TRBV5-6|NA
CASSSGPNPTNYGYTF
TGTGCCAGCAGCTCCGGACCTAATCCGACTAACTATGGCTACACCTTC
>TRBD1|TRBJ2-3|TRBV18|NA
CASSPPSPQGGDTQYF
TGTGCCAGCTCACCTCCGTCCCCACAGGGGGGAGATACGCAGTATTTT
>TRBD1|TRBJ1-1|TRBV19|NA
CASSPRQGLNTEAFF
TGTGCCAGTAGTCCCCGACAGGGGTTGAACACTGAAGCTTTCTTT
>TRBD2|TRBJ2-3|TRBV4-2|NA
CASSHPGLAGDTDTQYF
TGTGCCAGCAGCCACCCAGGACTAGCGGGGGATACGGATACGCAGTATTTT
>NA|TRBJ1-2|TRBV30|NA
CAWSDGELYGYTF
TGTGCCTGGAGTGACGGGGAACTCTATGGCTACACCTTC
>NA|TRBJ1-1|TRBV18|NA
CASSQSRGHPIMNTEAFF
TGTGCCAGCTCACAAAGTAGGGGACACCCCATCATGAACACTGAAGCTTTCTTT
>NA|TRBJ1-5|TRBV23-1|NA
CARGVGIPGCQPQHF
TGCGCCAGAGGGGTCGGGATCCCAGGTTGTCAGCCCCAGCATTTT
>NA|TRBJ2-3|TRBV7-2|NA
CASSPQTSYLDTQYF
TGTGCCAGCAGCCCCCAGACTAGTTATTTGGATACGCAGTATTTT
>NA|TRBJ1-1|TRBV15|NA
CATSRVVPGALEAFF
TGTGCCACCAGCAGAGTTGTCCCGGGGGCTCTGGAAGCTTTCTTT
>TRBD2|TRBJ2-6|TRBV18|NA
CASSPIGTSQSTGANVLTF
TGTGCCAGCTCACCAATCGGGACTAGCCAGTCGACTGGGGCCAACGTCCTGACTTTC
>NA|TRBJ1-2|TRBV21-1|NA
CASSIRGRPGATNYGYTF
TGTGCCAGCAGCATAAGAGGAAGACCAGGGGCGACTAACTATGGCTACACCTTC
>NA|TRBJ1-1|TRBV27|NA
CASSPLLDETRRRAFF
TGTGCCAGCAGCCCACTCCTTGATGAAACTCGCCGGCGAGCTTTCTTT
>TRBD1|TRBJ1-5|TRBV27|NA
CASSEGSLFGQGAFSNQPQHF
TGTGCCAGCTCTGAGGGTTCTTTGTTTGGACAGGGGGCATTTAGCAATCAGCCCCAGCATTTT
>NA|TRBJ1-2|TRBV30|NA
CAWTVQGDGYTF
TGTGCCTGGACCGTACAGGGTGATGGCTACACCTTC
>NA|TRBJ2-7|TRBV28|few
CATRLRATGHEQYF
TGTGCCACCAGATTGAGGGCAACGGGGCACGAGCAGTACTTC
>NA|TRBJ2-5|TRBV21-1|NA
CASITTGKETQYF
TGTGCCAGCATCACAACAGGAAAAGAGACCCAGTACTTC
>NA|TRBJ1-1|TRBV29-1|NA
CSVEARLNTEAFF
TGCAGCGTTGAAGCGCGCCTGAACACTGAAGCTTTCTTT
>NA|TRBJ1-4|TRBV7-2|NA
CASSLAHGRDFEKLFF
TGTGCCAGCAGCTTAGCGCACGGCAGGGACTTTGAAAAACTGTTTTTT
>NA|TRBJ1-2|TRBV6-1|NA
CASSEARAGYTF
TGTGCCAGCAGTGAAGCCAGGGCCGGCTACACCTTC
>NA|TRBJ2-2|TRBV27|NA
CASFKWDTGELFF
TGTGCCAGCTTTAAATGGGACACCGGGGAGCTGTTTTTT
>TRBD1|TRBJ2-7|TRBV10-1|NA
CASSSPTGQEQYF
TGCGCCAGCAGTTCCCCGACAGGGCAAGAGCAGTACTTC
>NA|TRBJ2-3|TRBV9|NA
CASSVGSFTDTQYF
TGTGCCAGCAGCGTAGGCTCATTCACAGATACGCAGTATTTT
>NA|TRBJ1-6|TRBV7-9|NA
CASSLGVGANNSPLHF
TGTGCCAGCAGCTTAGGAGTAGGTGCAAATAATTCACCCCTCCACTTT
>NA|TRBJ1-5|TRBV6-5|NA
CASSRTGLPDQPQHF
TGTGCCAGCAGTCGAACAGGTCTGCCGGATCAGCCCCAGCATTTT
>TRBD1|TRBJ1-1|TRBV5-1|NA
CASSLQGQPNTEAFF
TGCGCCAGCAGCTTACAGGGACAGCCTAACACTGAAGCTTTCTTT
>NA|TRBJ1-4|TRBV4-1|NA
CASSQFEGVTNEKLFF
TGCGCCAGCAGCCAATTCGAGGGGGTAACTAATGAAAAACTGTTTTTT
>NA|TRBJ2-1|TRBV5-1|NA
CASSSHNEQFF
TGCGCCAGCAGCTCCCACAATGAGCAGTTCTTC
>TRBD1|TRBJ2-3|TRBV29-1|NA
CSVLRGRTDTQYF
TGCAGTGTCCTCAGGGGGAGAACAGATACGCAGTATTTT
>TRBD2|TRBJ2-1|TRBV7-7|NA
CASSLRLAGGGEQFF
TGTGCCAGCAGCCTCCGACTAGCGGGGGGGGGTGAGCAGTTCTTC
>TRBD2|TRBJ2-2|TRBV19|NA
CASSTWTRTGELFF
TGTGCCAGTAGTACCTGGACTAGGACCGGGGAGCTGTTTTTT
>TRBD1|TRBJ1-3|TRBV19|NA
CASSTDRGVETGNTIYF
TGTGCCAGTAGTACGGACAGGGGTGTTGAGACTGGAAACACCATATATTTT
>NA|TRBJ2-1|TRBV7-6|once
CASSLGGFSNEQFF
TGTGCCAGCAGCTTAGGTGGGTTCTCAAATGAGCAGTTCTTC
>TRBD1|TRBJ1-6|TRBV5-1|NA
CASSRAGGAESPLHF
TGCGCCAGCAGCCGGGCAGGGGGCGCCGAATCACCCCTCCACTTT
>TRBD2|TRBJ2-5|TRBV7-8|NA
CASSLGGGRKETQYF
TGTGCCAGCAGCTTAGGTGGCGGGAGGAAAGAGACCCAGTACTTC